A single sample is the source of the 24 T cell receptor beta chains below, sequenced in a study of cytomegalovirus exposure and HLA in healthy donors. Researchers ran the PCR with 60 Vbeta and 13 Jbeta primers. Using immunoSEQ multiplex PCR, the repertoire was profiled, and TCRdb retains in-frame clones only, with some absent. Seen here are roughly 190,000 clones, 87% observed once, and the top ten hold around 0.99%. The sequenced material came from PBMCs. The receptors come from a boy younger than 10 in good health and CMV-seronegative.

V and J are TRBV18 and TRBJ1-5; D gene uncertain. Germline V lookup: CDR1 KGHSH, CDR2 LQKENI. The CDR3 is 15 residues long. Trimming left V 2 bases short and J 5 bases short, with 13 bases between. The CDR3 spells CASSPTGSVDQPQHF. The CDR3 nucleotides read TGTGCCAGCTCACCAACGGGGTCGGTGGATCAGCCCCAGCATTTT.

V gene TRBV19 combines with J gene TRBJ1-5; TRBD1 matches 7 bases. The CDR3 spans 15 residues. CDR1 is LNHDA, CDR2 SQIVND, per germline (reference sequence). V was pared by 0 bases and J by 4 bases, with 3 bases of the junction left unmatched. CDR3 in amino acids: CASSIDPGQNQPQHF. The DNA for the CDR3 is TGTGCCAGTAGTATAGATCCGGGACAGAATCAGCCCCAGCATTTT.

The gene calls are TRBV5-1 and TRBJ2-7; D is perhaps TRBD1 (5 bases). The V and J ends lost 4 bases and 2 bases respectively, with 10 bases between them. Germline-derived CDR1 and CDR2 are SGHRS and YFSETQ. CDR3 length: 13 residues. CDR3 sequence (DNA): TGCGCCAGCAGCCCGGAAGGGGCCTACGAGCAGTACTTC. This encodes CASSPEGAYEQYF.

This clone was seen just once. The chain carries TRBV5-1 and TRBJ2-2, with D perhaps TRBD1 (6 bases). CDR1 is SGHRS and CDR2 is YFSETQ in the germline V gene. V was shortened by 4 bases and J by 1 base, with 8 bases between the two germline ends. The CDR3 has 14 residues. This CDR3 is CASSRDMNTGELFF. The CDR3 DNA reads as TGCGCCAGCAGCCGGGACATGAACACCGGGGAGCTGTTTTTT.

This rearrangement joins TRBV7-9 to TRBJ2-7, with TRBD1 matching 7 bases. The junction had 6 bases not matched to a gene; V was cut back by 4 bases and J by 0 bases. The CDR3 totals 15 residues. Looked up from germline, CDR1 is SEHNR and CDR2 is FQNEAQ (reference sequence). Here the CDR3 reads CASSSEDRSSYEQYF. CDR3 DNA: TGTGCCAGCAGCTCTGAGGACAGGAGCTCCTACGAGCAGTACTTC.

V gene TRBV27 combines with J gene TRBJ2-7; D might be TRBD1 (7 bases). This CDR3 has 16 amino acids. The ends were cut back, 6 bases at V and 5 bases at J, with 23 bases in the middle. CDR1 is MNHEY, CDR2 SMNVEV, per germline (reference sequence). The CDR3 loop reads CASSYIGRGESHEQYF. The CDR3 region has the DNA TGTGCCAGCAGCTATATTGGCAGGGGGGAATCTCACGAGCAGTACTTC.

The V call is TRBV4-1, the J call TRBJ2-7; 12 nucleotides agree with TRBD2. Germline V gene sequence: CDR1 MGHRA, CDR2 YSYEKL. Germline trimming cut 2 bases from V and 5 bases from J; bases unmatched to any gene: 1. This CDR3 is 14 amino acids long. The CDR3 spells CASSQSSGRDEQYF. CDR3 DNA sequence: TGCGCCAGCAGCCAATCTAGCGGGAGGGACGAGCAGTACTTC.

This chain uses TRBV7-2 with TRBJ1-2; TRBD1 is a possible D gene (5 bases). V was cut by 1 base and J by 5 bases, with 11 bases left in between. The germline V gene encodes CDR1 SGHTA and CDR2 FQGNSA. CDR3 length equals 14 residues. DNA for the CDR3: TGTGCCAGCAGCTTAGATTTGGGGCCTTATGGCTACACCTTC. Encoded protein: CASSLDLGPYGYTF.

The CDR3 protein is CSAGNTEAFF. For the CDR3, the DNA is TGCAGCGCCGGGAACACTGAAGCTTTCTTT. The chain is built from TRBV29-1 and TRBJ1-1, with D hard to call. Germline V lookup: CDR1 SQVTM, CDR2 ANQGSEA. The V and J ends lost 7 bases and 1 base respectively, with 4 bases between them. The CDR3 is 10 amino acids.

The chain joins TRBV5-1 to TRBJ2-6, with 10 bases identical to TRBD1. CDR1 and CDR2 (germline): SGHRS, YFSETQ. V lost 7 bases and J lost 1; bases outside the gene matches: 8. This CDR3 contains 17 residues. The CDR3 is CASQPGQGISGANVLTF. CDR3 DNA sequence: TGCGCCAGCCAACCGGGACAGGGGATTTCTGGGGCCAACGTCCTGACTTTC.

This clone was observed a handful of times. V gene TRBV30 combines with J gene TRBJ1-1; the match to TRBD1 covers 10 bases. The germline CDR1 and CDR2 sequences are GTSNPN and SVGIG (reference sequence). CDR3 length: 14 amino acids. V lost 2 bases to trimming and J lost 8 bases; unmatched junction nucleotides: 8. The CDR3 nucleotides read TGTGCCTGGAGTCCGGGACAGGGGATGGACGAAGCTTTCTTT. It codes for CAWSPGQGMDEAFF.

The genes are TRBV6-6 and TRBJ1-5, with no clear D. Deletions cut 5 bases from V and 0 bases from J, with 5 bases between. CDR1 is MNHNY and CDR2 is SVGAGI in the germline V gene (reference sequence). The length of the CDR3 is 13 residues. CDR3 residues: CASSVYSNQPQHF. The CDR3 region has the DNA TGTGCCAGCAGTGTTTATAGCAATCAGCCCCAGCATTTT.

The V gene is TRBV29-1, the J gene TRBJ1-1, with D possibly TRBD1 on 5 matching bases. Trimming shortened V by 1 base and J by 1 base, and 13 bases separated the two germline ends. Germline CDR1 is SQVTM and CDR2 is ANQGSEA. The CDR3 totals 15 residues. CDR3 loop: CSVEAFGHSNTEAFF. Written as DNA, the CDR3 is TGCAGCGTTGAAGCATTTGGACATTCGAACACTGAAGCTTTCTTT.

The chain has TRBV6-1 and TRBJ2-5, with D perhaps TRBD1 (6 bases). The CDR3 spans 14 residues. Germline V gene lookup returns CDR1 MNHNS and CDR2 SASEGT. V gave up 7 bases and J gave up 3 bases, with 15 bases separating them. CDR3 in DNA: TGTGCCAGCAACTCGGGACACCCGAAAGAGACCCAGTACTTC. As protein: CASNSGHPKETQYF.

The CDR3 loop is CASSSPRGEVSYNEQFF. In nucleotides, the CDR3 is TGTGCCAGCAGCTCCCCACGGGGGGAGGTTTCCTACAATGAGCAGTTCTTC. The gene calls are TRBV7-9 and TRBJ2-1, with TRBD2 identical over 7 bases. CDR1 is SEHNR and CDR2 is FQNEAQ in the germline V gene (reference sequence). The V gene end was trimmed by 4 bases and the J gene end by 1 base; junction bases not matched to a gene: 10. The CDR3 has 17 residues. Full variable domain (remainder filled in from reference TRBV7-9 and TRBJ2-1): DTGVSQNPRHKITKRGQNVTFRCDPISEHNRLYWYRQTLGQGPEFLTYFQNEAQLEKSRLLSDRFSAERPKGSFSTLEIQRTEQGDSAMYLCASSSPRGEVSYNEQFFGPGTRLTVL.

The CDR3 DNA is TGTGCCAGCAGTTCCGGACAGAACACTGAAGCTTTCTTT. Translation: CASSSGQNTEAFF. The J gene is TRBJ1-1, the V gene TRBV6-5, with D possibly TRBD1 on 5 matching bases. CDR3 length: 13 residues. Germline V gene lookup returns CDR1 MNHEY and CDR2 SVGAGI. The ends were cut back, 4 bases at V and 1 base at J, with 7 bases in the middle.

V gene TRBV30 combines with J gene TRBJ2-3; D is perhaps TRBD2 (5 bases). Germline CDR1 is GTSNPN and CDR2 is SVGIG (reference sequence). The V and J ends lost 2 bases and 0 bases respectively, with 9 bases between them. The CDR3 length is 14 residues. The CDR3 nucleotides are TGTGCCTGGAGTTTCCGGGGTAGCACAGATACGCAGTATTTT. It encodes CAWSFRGSTDTQYF.

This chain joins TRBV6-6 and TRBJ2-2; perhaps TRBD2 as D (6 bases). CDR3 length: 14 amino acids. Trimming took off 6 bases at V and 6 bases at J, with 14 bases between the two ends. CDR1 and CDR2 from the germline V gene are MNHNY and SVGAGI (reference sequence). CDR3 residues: CASRSPGGPGELFF. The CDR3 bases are TGTGCCAGCAGAAGCCCAGGAGGGCCCGGGGAGCTGTTTTTT.

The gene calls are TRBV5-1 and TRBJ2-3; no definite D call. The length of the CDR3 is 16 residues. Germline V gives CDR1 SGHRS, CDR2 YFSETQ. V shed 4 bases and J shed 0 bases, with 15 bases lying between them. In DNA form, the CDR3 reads TGCGCCAGCAGCCCCCCCCGCGGAGCTAGCACAGATACGCAGTATTTT. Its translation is CASSPPRGASTDTQYF.

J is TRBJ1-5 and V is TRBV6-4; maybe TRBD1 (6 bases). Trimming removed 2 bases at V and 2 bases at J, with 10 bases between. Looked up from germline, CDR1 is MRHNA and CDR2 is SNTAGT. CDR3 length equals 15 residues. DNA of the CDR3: TGTGCCAGCAGTGACCAGGGGCCGGGCAATCAGCCCCAGCATTTT. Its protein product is CASSDQGPGNQPQHF.

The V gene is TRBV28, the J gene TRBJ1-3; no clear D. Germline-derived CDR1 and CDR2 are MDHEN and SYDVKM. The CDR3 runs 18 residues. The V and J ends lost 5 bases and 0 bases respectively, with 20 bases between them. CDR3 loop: CASSPRQAAPYSGNTIYF. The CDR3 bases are TGTGCCAGCAGTCCCCGCCAGGCTGCCCCGTACTCTGGAAACACCATATATTTT. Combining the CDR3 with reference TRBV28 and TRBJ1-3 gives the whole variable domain DVKVTQSSRYLVKRTGEKVFLECVQDMDHENMFWYRQDPGLGLRLIYFSYDVKMKEKGDIPEGYSVSREKKERFSLILESASTNQTSMYLCASSPRQAAPYSGNTIYFGEGSWLTVV.

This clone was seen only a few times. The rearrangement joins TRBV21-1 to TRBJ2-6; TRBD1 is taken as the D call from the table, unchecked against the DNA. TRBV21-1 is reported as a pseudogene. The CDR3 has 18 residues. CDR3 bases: TGTGCCAGCAGCAAAGACCGGGACAGCCACTCTGGGGCCAACGTCCTGACTTTC. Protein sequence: CASSKDRDSHSGANVLTF.

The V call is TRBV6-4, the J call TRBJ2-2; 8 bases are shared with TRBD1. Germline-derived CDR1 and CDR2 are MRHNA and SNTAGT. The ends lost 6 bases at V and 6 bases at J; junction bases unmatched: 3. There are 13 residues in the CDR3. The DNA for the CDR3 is TGTGCCAGCAGGACAGGGGCGGCCGGGGAGCTGTTTTTT. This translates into CASRTGAAGELFF.

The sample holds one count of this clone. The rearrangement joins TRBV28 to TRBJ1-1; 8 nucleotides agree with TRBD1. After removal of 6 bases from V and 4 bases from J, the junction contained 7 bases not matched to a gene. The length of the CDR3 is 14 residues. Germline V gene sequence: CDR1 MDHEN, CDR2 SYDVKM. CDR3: CASRLQGASTEAFF. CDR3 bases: TGTGCCAGCAGGTTGCAGGGGGCGAGCACTGAAGCTTTCTTT.